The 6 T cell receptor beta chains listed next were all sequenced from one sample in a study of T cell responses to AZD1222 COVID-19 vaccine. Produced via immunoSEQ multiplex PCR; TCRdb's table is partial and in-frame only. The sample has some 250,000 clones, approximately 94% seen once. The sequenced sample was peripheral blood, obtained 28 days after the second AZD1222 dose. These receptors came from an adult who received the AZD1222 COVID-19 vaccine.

CDR3 amino acids: CASSLEGASKLFF. For the CDR3, the DNA is TGTGCCAGCAGTTTGGAGGGGGCATCAAAACTGTTTTTT. The rearrangement uses TRBV27 and TRBJ1-4; 7 nucleotides line up with TRBD1. This CDR3 region has 13 residues. The germline V gene encodes CDR1 MNHEY and CDR2 SMNVEV (reference sequence). The J segment lost 10 bases and the V segment lost 3 bases, leaving 5 bases of the junction unmatched.

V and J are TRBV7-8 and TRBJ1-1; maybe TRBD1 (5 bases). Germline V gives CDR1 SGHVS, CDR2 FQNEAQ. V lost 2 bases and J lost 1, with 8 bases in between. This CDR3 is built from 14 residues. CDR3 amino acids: CASSLTGPNTEAFF. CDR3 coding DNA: TGTGCCAGCAGCTTAACAGGCCCGAACACTGAAGCTTTCTTT. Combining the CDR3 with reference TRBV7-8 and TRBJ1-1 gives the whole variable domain GAGVSQSPRYKVAKRGQDVALRCDPISGHVSLFWYQQALGQGPEFLTYFQNEAQLDKSGLPSDRFFAERPEGSVSTLKIQRTQQEDSAVYLCASSLTGPNTEAFFGQGTRLTVV.

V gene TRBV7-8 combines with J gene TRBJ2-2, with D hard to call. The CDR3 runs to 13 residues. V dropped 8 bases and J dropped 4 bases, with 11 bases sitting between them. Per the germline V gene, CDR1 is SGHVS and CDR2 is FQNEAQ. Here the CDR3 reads CASRSRSTGELFF. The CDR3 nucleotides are TGTGCCAGCCGGTCACGGTCCACCGGGGAGCTGTTTTTT.

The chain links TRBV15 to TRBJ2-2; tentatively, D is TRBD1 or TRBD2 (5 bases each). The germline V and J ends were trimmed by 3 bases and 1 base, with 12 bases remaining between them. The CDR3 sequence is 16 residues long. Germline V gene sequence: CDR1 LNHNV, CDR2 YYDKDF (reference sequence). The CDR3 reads CATSSPVGGNTGELFF. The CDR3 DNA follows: TGTGCCACCAGCAGCCCGGTTGGGGGGAACACCGGGGAGCTGTTTTTT.

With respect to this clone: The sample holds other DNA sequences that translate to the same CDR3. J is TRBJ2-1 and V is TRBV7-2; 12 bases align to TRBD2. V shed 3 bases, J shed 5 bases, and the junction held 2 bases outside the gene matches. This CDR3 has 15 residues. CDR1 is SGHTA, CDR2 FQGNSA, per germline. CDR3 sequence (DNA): TGTGCCAGCAGCTTTAGACTAGCGGGGGACAATGAGCAGTTCTTC. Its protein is CASSFRLAGDNEQFF.

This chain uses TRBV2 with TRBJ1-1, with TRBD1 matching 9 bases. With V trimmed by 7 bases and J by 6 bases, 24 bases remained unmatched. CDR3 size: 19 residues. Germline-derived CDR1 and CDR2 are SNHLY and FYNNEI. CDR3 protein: CASTLKTRGTGSRWAEAFF. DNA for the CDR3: TGTGCCAGCACCTTAAAGACCCGGGGGACAGGGAGTCGGTGGGCTGAAGCTTTCTTT.